This T cell receptor (beta chain) was sequenced during a study of blood T cell repertoires in COVID-19. Study context: Specimens from acute and convalescent COVID-19 originated in the United States, Italy and Spain.

Deletions cut 10 bases from V and 0 bases from J, with 10 bases between. This CDR3 is 13 amino acids long. Germline-derived CDR1 and CDR2 are MNHNY and SVGAGI (reference sequence). Per the authors' pipeline: From reference gene primer amplification, estimates of nucleated cell counts were derived. Sequencing was performed with immunoSEQ multiplex PCR; in TCRdb, only in-frame clones are kept and a portion is missing. The V and J calls and the clone size are those of that table, but D and trimming were determined from the DNA. The sample consists of 200,000 to 250,000 clones, around 80% of them appearing once.

Sequencing input: peripheral blood. The chain uses TRBV6-6 and TRBJ1-5; possible D gene TRBD1, 5 bases. This receptor was taken from a woman of 80 years or more with acute or convalescent COVID-19. The CDR3 sequence is CATTTGSNQPQHF. The DNA of the CDR3 is TGTGCCACTACCACAGGTAGCAATCAGCCCCAGCATTTT.